The 15 T cell receptor beta chains listed next were all sequenced from one sample in a study of blood T cell repertoires in COVID-19. Here immunoSEQ multiplex PCR was the method, and the copy in TCRdb shows in-frame clones only, minus some. Here the sample spans about 190,000 clones, roughly 80% being singletons. The source material was PBMCs or T cells enriched from blood (not recorded which). All receptors come from a woman in her twenties or thirties who had recovered from COVID-19.

The CDR3 coding sequence is TGTGCCAGCAGGGGGGGATTTTCACCCCTCCACTTT. Residues: CASRGGFSPLHF. The chain combines TRBV12-3 or TRBV12-4 with TRBJ1-6; D is possibly TRBD1 (5 bases). Trimming shortened V by 6 bases and J by 9 bases, and 9 bases separated the two germline ends. The CDR3 covers 12 residues.

The V call is TRBV5-1, the J call TRBJ1-6; D is perhaps TRBD1 (5 bases). The germline CDR1 and CDR2 sequences are SGHRS and YFSETQ. The CDR3 runs 14 residues. Trimming took off 3 bases at V and 7 bases at J, with 11 bases between the two ends. The CDR3 nucleotides read TGCGCCAGCAGCTCCGGGACTATGAATTCACCCCTCCACTTT. Residues: CASSSGTMNSPLHF.

This rearrangement joins TRBV15 to TRBJ1-2; D may be TRBD1 (5 bases). V lost 4 bases and J 3 bases, leaving 9 bases between the germline ends. The CDR3 extends over 13 amino acids. CDR1 LNHNV and CDR2 YYDKDF come from the germline V gene (reference sequence). CDR3 in amino acids: CATSKGGDYGYTF. CDR3 DNA sequence: TGTGCCACCAGCAAAGGAGGGGACTATGGCTACACCTTC.

The chain uses TRBV24-1 and TRBJ2-1, with 9 bases that match TRBD2. Per germline, CDR1 KGHDR and CDR2 SFDVKD. The CDR3 consists of 16 residues. V shed 3 bases, J shed 4 bases, and the junction held 6 bases outside the gene matches. The CDR3 nucleotides are TGTGCCACCAGTGATGCCGGGACTAGCATTTACAATGAGCAGTTCTTC. As protein: CATSDAGTSIYNEQFF.

The genes are TRBV5-6 and TRBJ2-1, with TRBD1 identical over 9 bases. This CDR3 is built from 15 residues. CDR1 is SGHDT, CDR2 YYEEEE, per germline. Trimming cost V 6 bases and J 2 bases; bases outside gene matches: 6. The CDR3 loop is CASTNWDRAYNEQFF. The CDR3 DNA sequence: TGTGCCAGCACGAATTGGGACAGGGCCTACAATGAGCAGTTCTTC.

The chain employs TRBV2 and TRBJ2-1; D not resolved. The V end was cut by 7 bases, the J end by 6 bases, with 13 bases between. The CDR3 has 13 residues. Per the germline V gene, CDR1 is SNHLY and CDR2 is FYNNEI. CDR3 nucleotide sequence: TGTGCCAGCACCCCGCGGCAACTCAATGAGCAGTTCTTC. Translated, it gives CASTPRQLNEQFF. Using reference TRBV2 and TRBJ2-1 for the parts outside the CDR3, the full variable domain is EPEVTQTPSHQVTQMGQEVILRCVPISNHLYFYWYRQILGQKVEFLVSFYNNEISEKSEIFDDQFSVERPDGSNFTLKIRSTKLEDSAMYFCASTPRQLNEQFFGPGTRLTVL.

A few counts support this clone. The rearrangement uses TRBV2 and TRBJ2-7; TRBD2 matches at 8 bases. This CDR3 comprises 14 residues. Germline-derived CDR1 and CDR2 are SNHLY and FYNNEI. J was trimmed by 5 bases and V by 7 bases; bases with no gene match: 10. The CDR3 nucleotides read TGTGCCAGCAAAAGGGGAGCGGGAGTTGACGAGCAGTACTTC. Translation: CASKRGAGVDEQYF.

This clone has a handful of counts. The CDR3 protein is CASSPFLSSPKNIQYF. The CDR3 region has the DNA TGTGCCAGCAGTCCTTTTCTTAGCTCTCCCAAAAACATTCAGTACTTC. The V call is TRBV27, the J call TRBJ2-4, with no clear D. Trimming shortened V by 5 bases and J by 2 bases, and 16 bases separated the two germline ends. The CDR3 totals 16 residues. Germline lookup yields CDR1 MNHEY and CDR2 SMNVEV (reference sequence).

The rearrangement uses TRBV28 and TRBJ2-1; weak D call: TRBD1 (6 bases). This CDR3 region has 17 residues. The germline V and J ends were trimmed by 5 bases and 1 base, with 18 bases remaining between them. Germline values: CDR1 MDHEN, CDR2 SYDVKM. The CDR3 is CASSTTRTVSSYNEQFF. In DNA, the CDR3 is TGTGCCAGCAGTACCACTCGGACAGTTTCTTCCTACAATGAGCAGTTCTTC.

The chain joins TRBV7-8 to TRBJ2-7, with TRBD1 identical over 9 bases. The CDR3 length is 16 residues. Germline CDR1 and CDR2: SGHVS and FQNEAQ. V lost 5 bases and J lost 4; bases outside the gene matches: 12. The CDR3 loop is CASSPRRDRDAYEQYF. In DNA form, the CDR3 reads TGTGCCAGCAGCCCAAGGAGGGACAGGGATGCGTACGAGCAGTACTTC.

This chain joins TRBV5-5 and TRBJ1-1; 7 bases are shared with TRBD1. This CDR3 spans 14 amino acids. Germline CDR1 and CDR2: SGHKS and YYEKEE (reference sequence). V was clipped by 4 bases and J by 3 bases; unmatched bases: 6. The CDR3 DNA follows: TGTGCCAGCAGCACGACAGGGTACGACACTGAAGCTTTCTTT. Translated, it gives CASSTTGYDTEAFF. Full variable domain (missing parts from reference TRBV5-5 and TRBJ1-1): DAGVTQSPTHLIKTRGQQVTLRCSPISGHKSVSWYQQVLGQGPQFIFQYYEKEERGRGNFPDRFSARQFPNYSSELNVNALLLGDSALYLCASSTTGYDTEAFFGQGTRLTVV.

The J gene is TRBJ2-7, the V gene TRBV20-1; 14 bases align to TRBD2. The germline gives CDR1 DFQATT, CDR2 SNEGSKA (reference sequence). J was trimmed by 5 bases and V by 3 bases; bases with no gene match: 3. CDR3 length equals 14 residues. DNA for the CDR3: TGCAGTGCTAGTGGGACTAGCGGGAGAAACGAGCAGTACTTC. Translating it yields CSASGTSGRNEQYF.

The V gene is TRBV30, the J gene TRBJ2-1; 8 bases align to TRBD1. CDR1 GTSNPN and CDR2 SVGIG come from the germline V gene (reference sequence). V lost 7 bases to trimming and J lost 6 bases; unmatched junction nucleotides: 8. The CDR3 totals 13 residues. The CDR3 is CASDPGQGNEQFF. DNA for the CDR3: TGTGCCTCCGATCCCGGACAGGGCAATGAGCAGTTCTTC.

The V call is TRBV28, the J call TRBJ1-2; 8 bases are shared with TRBD1. The CDR3 totals 15 residues. Trimming at V came to 5 bases and at J to 5 bases, leaving 10 bases not matched to a gene. CDR1 is MDHEN, CDR2 SYDVKM, per germline. This CDR3 is CASSLLDRALYGYTF. The CDR3 coding sequence is TGTGCCAGCAGTCTCTTGGACAGGGCCTTGTATGGCTACACCTTC.

The gene calls are TRBV3-1 (or the pseudogene TRBV3-2) and TRBJ2-5; tentative D call: TRBD2 (5 bases). This CDR3 has 16 residues. CDR1 is LGHDT and CDR2 is YNNKEL in the germline V gene (reference sequence). V dropped 1 base and J dropped 7 bases, with 19 bases sitting between them. CDR3 amino acids: CASSQAASRQMRTQYF. The CDR3 nucleotides are TGTGCCAGCAGCCAAGCAGCTAGCAGGCAAATGAGGACCCAGTACTTC.